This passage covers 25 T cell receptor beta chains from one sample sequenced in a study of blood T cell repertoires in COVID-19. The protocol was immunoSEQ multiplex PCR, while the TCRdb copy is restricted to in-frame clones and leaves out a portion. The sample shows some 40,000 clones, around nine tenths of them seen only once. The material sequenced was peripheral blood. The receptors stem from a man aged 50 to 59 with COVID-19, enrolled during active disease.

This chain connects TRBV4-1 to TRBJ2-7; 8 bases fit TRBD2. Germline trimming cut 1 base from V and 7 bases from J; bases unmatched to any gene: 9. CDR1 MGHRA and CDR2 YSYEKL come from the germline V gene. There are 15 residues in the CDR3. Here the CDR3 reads CASSQVWGAGGEQYF. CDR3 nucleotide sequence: TGCGCCAGCAGCCAAGTGTGGGGCGCGGGAGGTGAGCAGTACTTC.

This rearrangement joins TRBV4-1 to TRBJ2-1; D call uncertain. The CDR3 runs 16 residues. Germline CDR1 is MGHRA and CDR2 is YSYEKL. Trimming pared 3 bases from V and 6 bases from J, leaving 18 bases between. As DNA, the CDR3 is TGCGCCAGCAGCCAGATCTCAGGCCCTGGCCTCAATGAGCAGTTCTTC. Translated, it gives CASSQISGPGLNEQFF.

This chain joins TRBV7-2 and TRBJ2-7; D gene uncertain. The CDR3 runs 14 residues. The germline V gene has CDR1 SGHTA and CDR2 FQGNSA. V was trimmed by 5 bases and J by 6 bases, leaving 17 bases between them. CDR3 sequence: CASSPNLSGSEQYF. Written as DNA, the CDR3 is TGTGCCAGCAGCCCCAACCTCTCTGGCTCCGAGCAGTACTTC.

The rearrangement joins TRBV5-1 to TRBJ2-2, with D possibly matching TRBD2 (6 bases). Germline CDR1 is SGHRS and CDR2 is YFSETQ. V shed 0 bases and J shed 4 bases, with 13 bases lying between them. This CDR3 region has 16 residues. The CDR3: CASSLVGGAVTGELFF. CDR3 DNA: TGCGCCAGCAGCTTGGTGGGGGGAGCGGTCACCGGGGAGCTGTTTTTT.

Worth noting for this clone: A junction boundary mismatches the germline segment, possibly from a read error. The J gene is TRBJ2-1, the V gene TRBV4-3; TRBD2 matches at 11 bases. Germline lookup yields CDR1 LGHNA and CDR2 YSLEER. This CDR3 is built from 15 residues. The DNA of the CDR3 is TGCGCCAGCAGCCAAGATCGCTCGGCAACTAGCGGGAGTCTCTTC. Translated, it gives CASSQDRSATSGSLF.

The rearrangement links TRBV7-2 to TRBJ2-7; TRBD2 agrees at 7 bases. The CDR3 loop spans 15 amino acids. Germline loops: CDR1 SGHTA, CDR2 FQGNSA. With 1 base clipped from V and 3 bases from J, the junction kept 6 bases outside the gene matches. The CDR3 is CASSLVPSGHYEQYF. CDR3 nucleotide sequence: TGTGCCAGCAGCTTAGTTCCTAGCGGCCACTACGAGCAGTACTTC.

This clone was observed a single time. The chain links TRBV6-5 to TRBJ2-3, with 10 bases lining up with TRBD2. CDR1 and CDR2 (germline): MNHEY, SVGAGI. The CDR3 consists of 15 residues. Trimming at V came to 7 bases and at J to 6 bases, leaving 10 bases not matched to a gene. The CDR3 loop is CASTRLAGVTDTQYF. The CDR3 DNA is TGTGCCAGCACCCGTCTAGCGGGAGTCACCGATACGCAGTATTTT.

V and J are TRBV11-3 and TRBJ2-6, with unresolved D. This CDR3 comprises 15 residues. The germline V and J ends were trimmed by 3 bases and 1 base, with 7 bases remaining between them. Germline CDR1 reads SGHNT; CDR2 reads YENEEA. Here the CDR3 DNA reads TGTGCCAGCAGCTTGTCGTCTTCTGGGGCCAACGTCCTGACTTTC. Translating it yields CASSLSSSGANVLTF.

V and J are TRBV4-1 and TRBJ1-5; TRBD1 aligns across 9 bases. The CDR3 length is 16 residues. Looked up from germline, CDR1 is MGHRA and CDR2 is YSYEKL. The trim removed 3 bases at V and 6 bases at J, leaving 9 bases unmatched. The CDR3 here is CASSQSWTGDRQPQHF. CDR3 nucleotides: TGCGCCAGCAGCCAGAGTTGGACAGGGGACCGTCAGCCCCAGCATTTT.

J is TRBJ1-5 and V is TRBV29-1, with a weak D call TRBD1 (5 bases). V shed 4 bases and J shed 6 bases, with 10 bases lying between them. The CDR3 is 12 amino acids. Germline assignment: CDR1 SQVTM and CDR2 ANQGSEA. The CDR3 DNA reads TGCAGCGTTGGTCAGGGTAGTCAGCCCCAGCATTTT. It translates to CSVGQGSQPQHF.

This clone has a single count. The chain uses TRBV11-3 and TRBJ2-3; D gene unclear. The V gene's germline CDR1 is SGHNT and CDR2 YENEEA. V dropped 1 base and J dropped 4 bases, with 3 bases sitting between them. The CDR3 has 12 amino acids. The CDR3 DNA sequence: TGTGCCAGCAGCTTAGCGGCAGATACGCAGTATTTT. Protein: CASSLAADTQYF.

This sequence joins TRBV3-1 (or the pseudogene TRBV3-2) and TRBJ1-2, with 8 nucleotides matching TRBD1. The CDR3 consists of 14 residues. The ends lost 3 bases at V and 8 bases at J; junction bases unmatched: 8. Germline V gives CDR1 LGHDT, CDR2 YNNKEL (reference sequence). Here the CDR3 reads CASSQSAGGRGYTF. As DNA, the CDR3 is TGTGCCAGCAGCCAGTCAGCAGGGGGCCGGGGCTACACCTTC.

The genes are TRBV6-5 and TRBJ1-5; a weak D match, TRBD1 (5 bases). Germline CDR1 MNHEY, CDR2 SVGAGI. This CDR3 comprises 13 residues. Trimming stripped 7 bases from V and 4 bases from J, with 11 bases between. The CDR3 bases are TGTGCCAGCACCAAGGGGAGGAATCAGCCCCAGCATTTT. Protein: CASTKGRNQPQHF.

In DNA form, the CDR3 reads TGTGCCAGCTCACCAAGGGGACAGGGGGACTACGAGCAGTACTTC. Its protein product is CASSPRGQGDYEQYF. This chain links TRBV18 with TRBJ2-7; 11 nucleotides line up with TRBD1. J was trimmed by 3 bases and V by 2 bases; bases with no gene match: 3. Germline V lookup: CDR1 KGHSH, CDR2 LQKENI. The length of the CDR3 is 15 residues.

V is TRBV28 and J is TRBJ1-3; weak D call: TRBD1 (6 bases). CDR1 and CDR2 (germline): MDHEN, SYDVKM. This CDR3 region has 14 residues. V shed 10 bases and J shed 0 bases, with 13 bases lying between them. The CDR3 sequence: CATEGGGSGNTIYF. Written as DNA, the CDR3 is TGTGCCACCGAAGGGGGGGGCTCTGGAAACACCATATATTTT.

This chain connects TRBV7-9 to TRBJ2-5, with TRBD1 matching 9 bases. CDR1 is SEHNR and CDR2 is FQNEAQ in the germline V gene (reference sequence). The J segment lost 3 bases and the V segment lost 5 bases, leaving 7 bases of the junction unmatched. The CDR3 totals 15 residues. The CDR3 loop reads CASSRPRTGEETQYF. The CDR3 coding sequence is TGTGCCAGCAGCCGTCCCCGGACAGGGGAAGAGACCCAGTACTTC. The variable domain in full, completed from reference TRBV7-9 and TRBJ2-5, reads DTGVSQNPRHKITKRGQNVTFRCDPISEHNRLYWYRQTLGQGPEFLTYFQNEAQLEKSRLLSDRFSAERPKGSFSTLEIQRTEQGDSAMYLCASSRPRTGEETQYFGPGTRLLVL.

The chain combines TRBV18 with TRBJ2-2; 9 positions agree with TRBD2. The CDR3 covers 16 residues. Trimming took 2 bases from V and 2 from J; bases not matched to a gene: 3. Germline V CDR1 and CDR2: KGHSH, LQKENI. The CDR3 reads CASSPRAGGNTGELFF. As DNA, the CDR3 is TGTGCCAGCTCACCAAGAGCGGGAGGAAACACCGGGGAGCTGTTTTTT.

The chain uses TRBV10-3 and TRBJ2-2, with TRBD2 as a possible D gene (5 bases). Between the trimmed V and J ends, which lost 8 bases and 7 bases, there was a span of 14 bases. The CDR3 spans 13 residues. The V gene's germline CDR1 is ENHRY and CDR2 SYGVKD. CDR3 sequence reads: CAIDGKGGGELFF. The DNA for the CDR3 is TGTGCCATCGACGGGAAAGGTGGCGGGGAGCTGTTTTTT.

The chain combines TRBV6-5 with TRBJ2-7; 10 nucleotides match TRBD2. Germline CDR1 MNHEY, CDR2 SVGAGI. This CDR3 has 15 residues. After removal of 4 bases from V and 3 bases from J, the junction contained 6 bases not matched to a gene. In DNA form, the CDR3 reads TGTGCCAGCAGTTTCGGACTAGCGGAGGGCTACGAGCAGTACTTC. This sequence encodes CASSFGLAEGYEQYF.

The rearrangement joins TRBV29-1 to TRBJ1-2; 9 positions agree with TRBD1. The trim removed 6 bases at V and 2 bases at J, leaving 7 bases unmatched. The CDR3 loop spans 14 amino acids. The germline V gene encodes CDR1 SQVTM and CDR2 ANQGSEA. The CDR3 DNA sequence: TGCAGCGTAAATAGACAGGGGGGGAACTATGGCTACACCTTC. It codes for CSVNRQGGNYGYTF.

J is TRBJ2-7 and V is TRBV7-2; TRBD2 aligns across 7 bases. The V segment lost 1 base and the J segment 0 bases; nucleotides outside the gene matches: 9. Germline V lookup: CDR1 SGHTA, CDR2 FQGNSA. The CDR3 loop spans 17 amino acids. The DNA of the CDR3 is TGTGCCAGCAGCTTAGTTCCGGGCCGCGGGAGCTCCTACGAGCAGTACTTC. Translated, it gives CASSLVPGRGSSYEQYF.

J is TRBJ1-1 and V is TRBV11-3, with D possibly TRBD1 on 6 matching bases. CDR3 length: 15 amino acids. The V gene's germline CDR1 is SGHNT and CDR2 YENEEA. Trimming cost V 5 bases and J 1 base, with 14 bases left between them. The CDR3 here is CASSQRGNRNTEAFF. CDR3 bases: TGTGCCAGCAGCCAAAGGGGGAATAGGAACACTGAAGCTTTCTTT.

CDR3 residues: CASSSLGTGVSPLHF. The CDR3 DNA sequence: TGTGCCAGCAGTTCCCTGGGGACAGGGGTATCACCCCTCCACTTT. The gene calls are TRBV7-2 and TRBJ1-6, with 10 nucleotides matching TRBD1. This CDR3 contains 15 residues. V was pared by 6 bases and J by 10 bases, with 9 bases of the junction left unmatched. Germline CDR1 and CDR2: SGHTA and FQGNSA.

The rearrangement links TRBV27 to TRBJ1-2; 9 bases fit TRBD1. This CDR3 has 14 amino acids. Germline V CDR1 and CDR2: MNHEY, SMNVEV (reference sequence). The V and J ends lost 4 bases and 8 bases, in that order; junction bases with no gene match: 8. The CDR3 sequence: CASSWRGQGGGYTF. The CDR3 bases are TGTGCCAGCAGTTGGAGGGGACAGGGAGGAGGCTACACCTTC.

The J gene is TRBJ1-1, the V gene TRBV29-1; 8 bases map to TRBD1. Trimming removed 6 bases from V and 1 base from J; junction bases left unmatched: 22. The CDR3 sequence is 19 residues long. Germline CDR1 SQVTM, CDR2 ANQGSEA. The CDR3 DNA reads TGCAGCGTCAAAAGAAGGGGTTCGGGGCAGGGGGCCGGGAACACTGAAGCTTTCTTT. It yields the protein CSVKRRGSGQGAGNTEAFF.